Below are 12 T cell receptor beta chains sequenced from a single sample in a study of human T cells and chemical hapten exposure. Time point of the sample: patch test 1, 2 weeks after DPC sensitization. Treatment of the sample: therapeutic diphenylcyclopropenone sensitization with weekly scalp DPC. TCRdb reprocessed the RACE reads with MiXCR, giving one entry per CDR3 protein. The sample shows 85,000 or so distinct CDR3 sequences, 9.5% to 12% of them seen only once. The sequences come from whole blood, collected in connection with sensitization to the hapten diphenylcyclopropenone (DPC). These receptors originate from a woman in her fifties or sixties with alopecia areata. Some clones in this sample may be carry-over from other donors' samples.

This clonotype was counted ten times or more. V and J are TRBV7-9 and TRBJ2-5; 8 nucleotides agree with TRBD1. Germline V lookup: CDR1 SEHNR, CDR2 FQNEAQ (reference sequence). The J segment lost 7 bases and the V segment lost 1 base, leaving 2 bases of the junction unmatched. The CDR3 sequence is 13 residues long. In DNA, the CDR3 is TGTGCCAGCAGCTTAGTTCAGGGGGCGACCCAGTACTTC. This gives the protein CASSLVQGATQYF.

This clonotype came up many times. The chain joins TRBV5-1 to TRBJ2-1; D is unclear. The CDR3 length is 17 residues. The germline V and J ends were trimmed by 4 bases and 0 bases, with 17 bases remaining between them. Germline CDR1 and CDR2: SGHRS and YFSETQ. The CDR3 nucleotides are TGCGCCAGCAGCCCTAGAGGTTTCGAGAGCTCCTACAATGAGCAGTTCTTC. Its translation is CASSPRGFESSYNEQFF.

CDR3 amino acids: CASSFSGTEAYNEQFF. DNA of the CDR3: TGTGCCAGCAGCTTCTCCGGGACAGAGGCCTACAATGAGCAGTTCTTC. The chain has TRBV7-3 and TRBJ2-1; 7 nucleotides line up with TRBD1. The CDR3 has 16 amino acids. The ends lost 3 bases at V and 2 bases at J; junction bases unmatched: 7. Germline V gene data show CDR1 as SGHTA and CDR2 as FQGTGA.

This sequence joins TRBV27 and TRBJ2-5; the D is unclear. V was shortened by 7 bases and J by 4 bases, with 10 bases between the two germline ends. Germline V gene sequence: CDR1 MNHEY, CDR2 SMNVEV (reference sequence). There are 12 residues in the CDR3. CDR3 in amino acids: CASKGRGETQYF. Written as DNA, the CDR3 is TGTGCCAGCAAGGGAAGAGGAGAGACCCAGTACTTC.

The chain has TRBV18 and TRBJ1-6, with D possibly TRBD1 on 5 matching bases. The V end was cut by 0 bases, the J end by 5 bases, with 14 bases between. Germline loops: CDR1 KGHSH, CDR2 LQKENI. CDR3 length equals 17 residues. The CDR3 nucleotides are TGTGCCAGCTCACCACCTGCTACGGGACTGAATAATTCACCCCTCCACTTT. Its translation is CASSPPATGLNNSPLHF.

This clonotype was seen repeatedly, ten times or more. This sequence joins TRBV3-1 and TRBJ1-2; D unclear. This CDR3 is built from 17 residues. Germline V gives CDR1 LGHDT, CDR2 YNNKEL (reference sequence). Trimming stripped 4 bases from V and 3 bases from J, with 21 bases between. As DNA, the CDR3 is TGTGCCAGCAGCCTAGACCGTTATACCCCCTGGGACTATGGCTACACCTTC. Encoded protein: CASSLDRYTPWDYGYTF.

The rearrangement uses TRBV12-3 or TRBV12-4 and TRBJ1-5; the D is unclear. This CDR3 has 13 residues. V was trimmed by 3 bases and J by 2 bases, leaving 5 bases between them. The CDR3 here is CASSFSGNQPQHF. For the CDR3, the DNA is TGTGCCAGCAGTTTTTCCGGCAATCAGCCCCAGCATTTT.

In its sample, this clonotype was seen many times. Here the CDR3 reads CASSLKLPQYF. CDR3 bases: TGTGCCAGCAGCTTAAAGTTGCCGCAGTATTTT. This rearrangement joins TRBV7-2 to TRBJ2-3; D call uncertain. V gave up 2 bases and J gave up 10 bases, with 7 bases separating them. The CDR3 totals 11 residues. CDR1 is SGHTA, CDR2 FQGNSA, per germline.

This clonotype was detected many times. The chain carries TRBV18 and TRBJ1-5; TRBD1 matches 9 bases. The J segment lost 4 bases and the V segment lost 2 bases, leaving 6 bases of the junction unmatched. CDR1 is KGHSH and CDR2 is LQKENI in the germline V gene. The CDR3 is 16 amino acids. CDR3: CASSPLPGQGNQPQHF. DNA for the CDR3: TGTGCCAGCTCACCATTACCGGGACAGGGTAATCAGCCCCAGCATTTT.

V gene TRBV2 combines with J gene TRBJ2-7; 8 bases align to TRBD1. Germline CDR1 reads SNHLY; CDR2 reads FYNNEI. This CDR3 spans 14 amino acids. Losses at the gene ends were 9 bases for V and 3 bases for J; bases not matched to a gene: 10. The CDR3 DNA reads TGTGCCAGTCATCAGGACAGGGAATTCTACGAGCAGTACTTC. It encodes CASHQDREFYEQYF. The complete variable domain, with remaining parts taken from reference TRBV2 and TRBJ2-7, reads EPEVTQTPSHQVTQMGQEVILRCVPISNHLYFYWYRQILGQKVEFLVSFYNNEISEKSEIFDDQFSVERPDGSNFTLKIRSTKLEDSAMYFCASHQDREFYEQYFGPGTRLTVT.

This clonotype showed up many times. The rearrangement links TRBV19 to TRBJ2-3; D not certain. Between the trimmed V and J ends, which lost 7 bases and 0 bases, there was a span of 17 bases. The germline V gene encodes CDR1 LNHDA and CDR2 SQIVND (reference sequence). The CDR3 spans 16 residues. This chain's CDR3 is CASTDRGTRSTDTQYF. For the CDR3, the DNA is TGTGCCAGTACCGATAGAGGCACGCGAAGCACAGATACGCAGTATTTT.

This clonotype occurred a few times. The rearrangement uses TRBV12-3 or TRBV12-4 and TRBJ2-3; tentatively, D is TRBD2 (6 bases). The CDR3 covers 15 residues. Trimming removed 5 bases at V and 2 bases at J, with 14 bases between. The CDR3 region is CASSKGLHSTDTQYF. DNA for the CDR3: TGTGCCAGCAGTAAAGGACTACACTCCACAGATACGCAGTATTTT.